This T cell receptor beta chain is from a study of cytomegalovirus exposure and HLA in healthy donors. Looking at the study overall: There were several hundred genotyped donors. Of these, roughly 80% fell in the genetic ancestry cluster associated with self-reported Caucasian donors.

A word on this clone: The antigen is undetermined.

The PCR ran on 60 Vbeta and 13 Jbeta primers. Assay used: immunoSEQ multiplex PCR; TCRdb lists only in-frame clones, some missing. The repertoire has 100,000 to 150,000 clones, 80% of them found once; the top ten carry more than 8%. Findings and limits, study-wide: In a later analysis, V- and J-gene trimming of beta chains associated with a DCLRE1C missense variant, replicated independently.

V lost 6 bases, J lost 6 bases, and 9 bases stayed unmatched. The CDR3 has 14 residues. Germline V lookup: CDR1 KGHSH, CDR2 LQKENI. This chain links TRBV18 with TRBJ2-7; 9 nucleotides match TRBD1. Sequencing used PBMCs. The sequence was obtained from a man aged 30-40 years in good health and CMV-seropositive. CDR3 nucleotide sequence: TGTGCCAGCTCCGCAGGACAGGGGCCCGGCGAGCAGTACTTC. This sequence encodes CASSAGQGPGEQYF. Looking up the rest from reference TRBV18 and TRBJ2-7 gives the full variable domain: NAGVMQNPRHLVRRRGQEARLRCSPMKGHSHVYWYRQLPEEGLKFMVYLQKENIIDESGMPKERFSAEFPKEGPSILRIQQVVRGDSAAYFCASSAGQGPGEQYFGPGTRLTVT.